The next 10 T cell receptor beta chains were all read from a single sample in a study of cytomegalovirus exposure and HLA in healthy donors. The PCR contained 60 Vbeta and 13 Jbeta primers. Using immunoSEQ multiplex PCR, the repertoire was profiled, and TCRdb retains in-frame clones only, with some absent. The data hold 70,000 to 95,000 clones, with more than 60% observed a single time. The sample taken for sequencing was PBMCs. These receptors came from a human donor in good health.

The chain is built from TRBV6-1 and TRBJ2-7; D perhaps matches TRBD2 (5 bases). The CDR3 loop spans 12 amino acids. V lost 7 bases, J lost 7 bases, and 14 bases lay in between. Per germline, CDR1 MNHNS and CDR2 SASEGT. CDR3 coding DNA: TGTGCCAGCAACGCGGACTTCGTAGAGCAGTACTTC. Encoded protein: CASNADFVEQYF.

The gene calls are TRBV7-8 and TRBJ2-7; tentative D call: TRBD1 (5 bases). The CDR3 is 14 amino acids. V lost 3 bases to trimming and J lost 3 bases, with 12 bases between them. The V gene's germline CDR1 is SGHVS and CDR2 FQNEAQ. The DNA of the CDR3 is TGTGCCAGCAGCTTGAGAGGACAAGGCTACGAGCAGTACTTC. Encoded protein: CASSLRGQGYEQYF.

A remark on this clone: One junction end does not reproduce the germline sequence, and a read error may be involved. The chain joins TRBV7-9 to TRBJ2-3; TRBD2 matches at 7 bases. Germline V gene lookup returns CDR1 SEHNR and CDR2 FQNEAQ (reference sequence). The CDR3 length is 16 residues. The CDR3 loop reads CSSSLAYGGRTDTQYF. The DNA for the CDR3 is TGTTCCAGCAGCTTAGCGTACGGGGGGAGGACAGATACGCAGTATTTT.

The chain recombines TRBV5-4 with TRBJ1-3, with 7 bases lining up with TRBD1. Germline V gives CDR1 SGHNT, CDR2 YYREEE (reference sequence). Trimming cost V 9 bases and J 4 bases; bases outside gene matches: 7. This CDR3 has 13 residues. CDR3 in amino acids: CAITTGPGNTIYF. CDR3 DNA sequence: TGTGCCATCACGACAGGGCCGGGAAACACCATATATTTT. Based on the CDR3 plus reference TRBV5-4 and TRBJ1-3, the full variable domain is ETGVTQSPTHLIKTRGQQVTLRCSSQSGHNTVSWYQQALGQGPQFIFQYYREEENGRGNFPPRFSGLQFPNYSSELNVNALELDDSALYLCAITTGPGNTIYFGEGSWLTVV.

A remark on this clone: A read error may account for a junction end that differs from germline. This CDR3 is CASSIQEDQPQNF. DNA of the CDR3: TGTGCCAGCAGTATCCAGGAGGACCAGCCCCAGAATTTT. This rearrangement joins TRBV6-5 to TRBJ1-5; D call uncertain. Germline V gene sequence: CDR1 MNHEY, CDR2 SVGAGI. The CDR3 contains 13 residues.

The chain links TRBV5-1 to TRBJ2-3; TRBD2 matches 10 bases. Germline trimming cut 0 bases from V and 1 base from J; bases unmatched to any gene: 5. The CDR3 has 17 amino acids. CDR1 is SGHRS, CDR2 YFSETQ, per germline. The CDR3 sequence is CASSLVPSGGGTDTQYF. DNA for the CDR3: TGCGCCAGCAGCTTGGTCCCTAGCGGGGGAGGCACAGATACGCAGTATTTT. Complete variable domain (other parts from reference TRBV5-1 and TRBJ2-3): KAGVTQTPRYLIKTRGQQVTLSCSPISGHRSVSWYQQTPGQGLQFLFEYFSETQRNKGNFPGRFSGRQFSNSRSEMNVSTLELGDSALYLCASSLVPSGGGTDTQYFGPGTRLTVL.

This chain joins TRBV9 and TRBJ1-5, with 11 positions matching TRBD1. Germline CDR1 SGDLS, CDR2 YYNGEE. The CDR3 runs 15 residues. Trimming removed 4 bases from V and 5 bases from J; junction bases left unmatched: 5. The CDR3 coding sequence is TGTGCCAGCAGCTCGGGACAGGGGGTTGATCAGCCCCAGCATTTT. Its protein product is CASSSGQGVDQPQHF.

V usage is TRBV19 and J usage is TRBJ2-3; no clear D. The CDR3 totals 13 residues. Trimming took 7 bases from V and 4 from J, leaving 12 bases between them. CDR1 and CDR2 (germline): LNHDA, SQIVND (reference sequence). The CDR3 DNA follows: TGTGCCAGTAAGGAGCGTAGCCCAGATACGCAGTATTTT. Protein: CASKERSPDTQYF.

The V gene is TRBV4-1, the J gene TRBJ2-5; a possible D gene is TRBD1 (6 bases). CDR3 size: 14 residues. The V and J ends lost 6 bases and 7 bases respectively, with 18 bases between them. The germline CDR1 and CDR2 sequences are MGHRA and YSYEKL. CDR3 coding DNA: TGCGCCAGCAGGGGACATAAGGGCGATTTGACCCAGTACTTC. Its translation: CASRGHKGDLTQYF.

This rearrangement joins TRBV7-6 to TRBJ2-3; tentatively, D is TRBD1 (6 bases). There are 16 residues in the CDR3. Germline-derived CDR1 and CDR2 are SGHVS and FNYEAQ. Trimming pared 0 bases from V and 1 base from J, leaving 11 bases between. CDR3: CASSLALRQGTDTQYF. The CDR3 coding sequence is TGTGCCAGCAGCTTAGCGCTTAGACAGGGCACAGATACGCAGTATTTT.